These 13 T cell receptor beta chains came from one sample sequenced in a study of shared clonotypes between healthy human individuals. Measured with immunoSEQ multiplex PCR; TCRdb has only the in-frame clones, and not every one. The top ten hold 1.7% of the sample, which has about 2.1 million clones, 93% seen once. Naive CD8 cells, CD45RO-negative and positively selected for CCR7, excluded terminally differentiated effector memory CD45RA+ cells. The sequencing input was naive CD8+ T cells from PBMCs. Receptors originate from a man aged 18 to 30 in good health. Some clones in this sample may be carry-over from other donors' samples.

The chain uses TRBV2 and TRBJ2-7; D is perhaps TRBD1 (5 bases). The CDR3 totals 19 residues. Germline assignment: CDR1 SNHLY and CDR2 FYNNEI. V was pared by 2 bases and J by 2 bases, with 25 bases between. The CDR3 bases are TGTGCCAGCAGTGAACCTCGTACAGGAAACAAATTCCGCGCCTACGAGCAGTACTTC. It translates to CASSEPRTGNKFRAYEQYF.

This clone has just one count. The chain is built from TRBV7-9 and TRBJ2-2, with TRBD1 as a possible D gene (5 bases). The V gene lost 3 bases and the J gene lost 4 bases, with 9 bases spanning the gap. The germline V gene has CDR1 SEHNR and CDR2 FQNEAQ (reference sequence). This CDR3 contains 14 residues. CDR3 sequence (DNA): TGTGCCAGCAGCTTTTCAGGGCCCACCGGGGAGCTGTTTTTT. Translating gives CASSFSGPTGELFF.

The genes are TRBV28 and TRBJ1-2; D unresolved. V lost 3 bases and J 4 bases, leaving 9 bases between the germline ends. The CDR3 length is 13 residues. Germline values: CDR1 MDHEN, CDR2 SYDVKM. CDR3 sequence reads: CASSLWEGYGYTF. CDR3 bases: TGTGCCAGCAGTTTGTGGGAGGGCTATGGCTACACCTTC.

The chain is built from TRBV6-1 and TRBJ2-7; no clear D. V was pared by 4 bases and J by 9 bases, with 13 bases between. CDR1 and CDR2 from the germline V gene are MNHNS and SASEGT. This CDR3 spans 12 amino acids. This chain's CDR3 is CASSGLESAQYF. The CDR3 coding sequence is TGTGCCAGCAGTGGTCTGGAGTCGGCGCAGTACTTC.

V usage is TRBV21-1 and J usage is TRBJ2-7; the table's TRBD1 call for D was not verified on the DNA. TRBV21-1 is a known pseudogene. This CDR3 region has 12 residues. The DNA for the CDR3 is TGTGCCAGCACCGGACACTGCTACGAGCAGTACTTC. Residues: CASTGHCYEQYF.

The chain links TRBV19 to TRBJ1-5; D not resolved. From germline, CDR1 is LNHDA and CDR2 SQIVND (reference sequence). V was shortened by 3 bases and J by 10 bases, with 13 bases between the two germline ends. CDR3 size: 13 residues. The CDR3: CASSMDSSAPQHF. The CDR3, as DNA: TGTGCCAGTAGTATGGACTCCTCAGCACCCCAGCATTTT. Based on the CDR3 plus reference TRBV19 and TRBJ1-5, the full variable domain is DGGITQSPKYLFRKEGQNVTLSCEQNLNHDAMYWYRQDPGQGLRLIYYSQIVNDFQKGDIAEGYSVSREKKESFPLTVTSAQKNPTAFYLCASSMDSSAPQHFGDGTRLSIL.

The chain recombines TRBV28 with TRBJ2-7, with 7 bases lining up with TRBD2. The CDR3 extends over 14 amino acids. Per the germline V gene, CDR1 is MDHEN and CDR2 is SYDVKM. J gave up 3 bases and V 3 bases, and 5 bases lay outside the gene matches. The CDR3 nucleotides read TGTGCCAGCAGTTTTCGTGGGAGGGACTACGAGCAGTACTTC. It is translated as CASSFRGRDYEQYF.

The chain carries TRBV9 and TRBJ2-3; D gene ambiguous. CDR1 and CDR2 (germline): SGDLS, YYNGEE. V lost 4 bases and J 3 bases, leaving 15 bases between the germline ends. This CDR3 contains 15 residues. The CDR3 sequence: CASSPSIAVTDTQYF. CDR3 coding DNA: TGTGCCAGCAGCCCAAGTATCGCCGTAACAGATACGCAGTATTTT.

This clone appeared once. The J gene is TRBJ2-2, the V gene TRBV6-5; D call uncertain. This CDR3 region has 13 residues. Germline assignment: CDR1 MNHEY and CDR2 SVGAGI. V was shortened by 5 bases and J by 4 bases, with 8 bases between the two germline ends. CDR3 nucleotide sequence: TGTGCCAGCAGTAGGGTGACCACCGGGGAGCTGTTTTTT. This translates into CASSRVTTGELFF.

V usage is TRBV30 and J usage is TRBJ1-5; D unresolved. Germline CDR1 reads GTSNPN; CDR2 reads SVGIG (reference sequence). V lost 2 bases, J lost 0 bases, and 5 bases lay in between. This CDR3 is built from 13 residues. CDR3 sequence reads: CAWSSYSNQPQHF. The CDR3 DNA is TGTGCCTGGAGTTCGTATAGCAATCAGCCCCAGCATTTT.

The V and J genes are TRBV4-1 and TRBJ2-3; 8 bases align to TRBD2. In germline, CDR1 is MGHRA, CDR2 YSYEKL. Unmatched junction bases numbered 22, after V lost 4 bases and J lost 1 base. This CDR3 contains 21 residues. In DNA, the CDR3 is TGCGCCAGCAGCCCTACAAACAGACGGGGGGGCGAACTTAAAGGCACAGATACGCAGTATTTT. Its translation is CASSPTNRRGGELKGTDTQYF.

This rearrangement joins TRBV21-1 to TRBJ1-5. TRBV21-1 is flagged as a pseudogene. The CDR3 runs 15 residues. Here the CDR3 reads CASSKGRRVHQPQHF. For the CDR3, the DNA is TGTGCCAGCAGCAAAGGTCGGCGGGTCCATCAGCCCCAGCATTTT.

As regards this clone: The same CDR3 can be traced to other DNA sequences in this sample. The J gene is TRBJ2-7, the V gene TRBV9, with 11 nucleotides matching TRBD2. The CDR3 has 15 amino acids. The junction had 3 bases not matched to a gene; V was cut back by 2 bases and J by 2 bases. The germline CDR1 and CDR2 sequences are SGDLS and YYNGEE. Here the CDR3 DNA reads TGTGCCAGCAGCGTCGGGACTAGCGGTACCTACGAGCAGTACTTC. It is translated as CASSVGTSGTYEQYF.